The rows below give T cell receptor beta chains drawn from one sample of a study of cytomegalovirus exposure and HLA in healthy donors. Assay: immunoSEQ multiplex PCR; the TCRdb copy retains only in-frame clones and omits some. The sample contains 150,000 to 200,000 clones, 75% to 85% of which appear only once. Sequencing input: PBMCs. Source of these receptors: a woman aged 45 to 65 in good health and CMV-seronegative. The CDR3 runs from the conserved cysteine through the conserved F or W. D genes are given only for firm matches. Not all rows give a size; the values are once, few, many and, for expanded clones, a class.

D gene	clone size	V gene	J gene	CDR3 DNA	CDR3 protein
TRBD1	NA	TRBV7-9	TRBJ2-5	TGTGCCAGCAGCTTAGGGGACAGGGGGCTCCAAGAGACCCAGTACTTC	CASSLGDRGLQETQYF
TRBD1	NA	TRBV9	TRBJ2-1	TGTGCCAGCATTTTCGGGGACAGGGTCAACAATGAGCAGTTCTTC	CASIFGDRVNNEQFF
TRBD1	NA	TRBV7-8	TRBJ1-3	TGTGCCAGCAGCTCCACAGGGGCGGGGAACACCATATATTTT	CASSSTGAGNTIYF
TRBD2	NA	TRBV7-8	TRBJ2-2	TGTGCCAGCAGCACTCGACTAGCGGGAGTGGTGGCCGGGGAGCTGTTTTTT	CASSTRLAGVVAGELFF
NA	NA	TRBV5-1	TRBJ2-3	TGCGCCAGCAGCTCTAACCCCACCACAGATACGCAGTATTTT	CASSSNPTTDTQYF
NA	NA	TRBV15	TRBJ1-5	TGTGCCACCAGCAGCAATAGGGGCAGGCGTCAGCCCCAGCATTTT	CATSSNRGRRQPQHF
TRBD1	NA	TRBV28	TRBJ2-7	TGTGCCAGCTTTCGAGCAGGGGGCTCGGGGAGGTCCTACGAGCAGTACTTC	CASFRAGGSGRSYEQYF
TRBD1	NA	TRBV15	TRBJ1-1	TGTGCCACCAGCAAGGACAGGGGGCGAGGCACTGAAGCTTTCTTT	CATSKDRGRGTEAFF
NA	few	TRBV5-1	TRBJ1-2	TGCGCCAGCAGCTTCGCGGGAGAGGAGGATGGCTACACCTTC	CASSFAGEEDGYTF
TRBD1	NA	TRBV14	TRBJ2-5	TGTGCCAGCAGCCAAGTTGAAAGGGGGCCACTGCTTAAACAAGAGACCCAGTACTTC	CASSQVERGPLLKQETQYF